The entry that follows covers one T cell receptor beta chain sequence. Antigen: not known. The data stem from a study of cytomegalovirus exposure and HLA in healthy donors. PCR amplification relied on 60 Vbeta primers (plus 13 Jbeta primers). Sequencing was performed with immunoSEQ multiplex PCR; in TCRdb, only in-frame clones are kept and a portion is missing. The table for this sample gives more than 95,000 clones. Findings of the study overall: In an earlier analysis, most TCR beta V segments were productive about 87% or about 30% of the time.

The CDR3 consists of 16 residues. V lost 6 bases to trimming and J lost 0 bases, with 15 bases between them. Germline lookup yields CDR1 MDHEN and CDR2 SYDVKM. Among the donors, all were healthy bone marrow donors. This chain uses TRBV28 with TRBJ1-3; a weak D match, TRBD1 (5 bases). Sequencing was performed on PBMCs. This TCR came from a man aged 40-49 years in good health and CMV-seronegative. The CDR3: CASSGTGEASGNTIYF. CDR3 bases: TGTGCCAGCAGCGGGACGGGGGAGGCCTCTGGAAACACCATATATTTT.